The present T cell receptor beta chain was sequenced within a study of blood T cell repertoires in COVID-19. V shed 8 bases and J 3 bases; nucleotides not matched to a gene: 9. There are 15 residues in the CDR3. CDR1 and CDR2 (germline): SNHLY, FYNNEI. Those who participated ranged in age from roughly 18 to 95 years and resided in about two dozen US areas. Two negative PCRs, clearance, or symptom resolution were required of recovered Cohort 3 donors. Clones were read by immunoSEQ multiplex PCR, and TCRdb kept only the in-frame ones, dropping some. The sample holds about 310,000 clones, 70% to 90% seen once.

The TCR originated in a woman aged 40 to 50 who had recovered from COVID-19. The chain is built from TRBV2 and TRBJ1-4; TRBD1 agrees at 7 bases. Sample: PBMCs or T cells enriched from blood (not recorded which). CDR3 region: CASGLTGNPNEKLFF. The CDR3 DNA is TGTGCCAGCGGGTTGACAGGGAACCCTAATGAAAAACTGTTTTTT.